Presented here are 7 T cell receptor beta chains from one specimen sequenced in a study of blood T cell repertoires in COVID-19 (dated by TCRdb to 2018 to 2020). Library preparation was by the immunoSEQ multiplex PCR assay. In its TCRdb copy, this immuneACCESS table keeps in-frame sequences only and misses some clones. Where compared with another copy, unresolved V genes explain less than half of these, and the others have no known cause. This sample holds about 41,000 clones; 88% were observed only once. The ten largest clones capture roughly 4.8% of the sample. The sequenced sample consisted of peripheral blood. The origin of the receptors is a human donor in a cohort sampled during active COVID-19.

This clone was seen more than once but under ten times. This chain connects TRBV5-4 to TRBJ2-1, with 7 bases aligning to TRBD1. The CDR3 contains 13 residues. Germline loops: CDR1 SGHNT, CDR2 YYREEE (reference sequence). V lost 4 bases to trimming and J lost 8 bases; unmatched junction nucleotides: 6. CDR3 in DNA: TGTGCCAGCAGCCCACAGGGGCGGGATGAGCAGTTCTTC. Encoded protein: CASSPQGRDEQFF.

V gene TRBV3-1 (or the pseudogene TRBV3-2) combines with J gene TRBJ2-1, with 9 nucleotides matching TRBD2. There are 21 residues in the CDR3. The V and J ends lost 1 base and 0 bases, in that order; junction bases with no gene match: 16. Germline V gene data show CDR1 as LGHDT and CDR2 as YNNKEL (reference sequence). Here the CDR3 DNA reads TGTGCCAGCAGCCAAGGCCCCGTAGGTCGACTAGCGGATCTCTCCTACAATGAGCAGTTCTTC. This encodes CASSQGPVGRLADLSYNEQFF.

This clone was recorded only once. J is TRBJ2-1 and V is TRBV6-2 or TRBV6-3, with 9 nucleotides matching TRBD2. Looked up from germline, CDR1 is MNHEY and CDR2 is SVGEGT. The CDR3 contains 15 residues. V was pared by 5 bases and J by 5 bases, with 7 bases of the junction left unmatched. The CDR3 bases are TGTGCCAGCAGTCACCTAGCGGGGCAAGACAATGAGCAGTTCTTC. It codes for CASSHLAGQDNEQFF.

The chain couples TRBV27 to TRBJ1-2, with D unclear. The CDR3 has 15 residues. Trimming took 5 bases from V and 4 from J, leaving 17 bases between them. CDR1 is MNHEY and CDR2 is SMNVEV in the germline V gene (reference sequence). The CDR3: CASSQYMGDSYGYTF. The CDR3 DNA follows: TGTGCCAGCAGTCAATACATGGGAGACTCCTATGGCTACACCTTC.

This chain connects TRBV18 to TRBJ1-2; 7 nucleotides agree with TRBD1. This CDR3 has 14 amino acids. With V trimmed by 0 bases and J by 2 bases, 0 bases remained unmatched. Germline V gene sequence: CDR1 KGHSH, CDR2 LQKENI. CDR3 in DNA: TGTGCCAGCTCACCACCGGGACAGAACTATGGCTACACCTTC. Encoded protein: CASSPPGQNYGYTF.

This clone was counted only a few times. CDR3: CASSQASGRGKNTGELFF. The CDR3 region has the DNA TGTGCCAGCAGCCAAGCTAGCGGGAGGGGGAAGAACACCGGGGAGCTGTTTTTT. The chain has TRBV4-2 and TRBJ2-2; 12 positions match TRBD2. The germline V gene has CDR1 LGHNA and CDR2 YNFKEQ. The CDR3 extends over 18 amino acids. Trimming removed 1 base from V and 1 base from J; junction bases left unmatched: 4.

The CDR3 DNA sequence: TGTGCCAGCAGCTTAGGGCTAGCACTGACCTACGAGCAGTACTTC. Residues: CASSLGLALTYEQYF. The rearrangement links TRBV7-2 to TRBJ2-7, with D tentatively TRBD2 (5 bases). V was clipped by 1 base and J by 2 bases, with 12 bases between them. The germline CDR1 and CDR2 sequences are SGHTA and FQGNSA. The CDR3 loop spans 15 amino acids.